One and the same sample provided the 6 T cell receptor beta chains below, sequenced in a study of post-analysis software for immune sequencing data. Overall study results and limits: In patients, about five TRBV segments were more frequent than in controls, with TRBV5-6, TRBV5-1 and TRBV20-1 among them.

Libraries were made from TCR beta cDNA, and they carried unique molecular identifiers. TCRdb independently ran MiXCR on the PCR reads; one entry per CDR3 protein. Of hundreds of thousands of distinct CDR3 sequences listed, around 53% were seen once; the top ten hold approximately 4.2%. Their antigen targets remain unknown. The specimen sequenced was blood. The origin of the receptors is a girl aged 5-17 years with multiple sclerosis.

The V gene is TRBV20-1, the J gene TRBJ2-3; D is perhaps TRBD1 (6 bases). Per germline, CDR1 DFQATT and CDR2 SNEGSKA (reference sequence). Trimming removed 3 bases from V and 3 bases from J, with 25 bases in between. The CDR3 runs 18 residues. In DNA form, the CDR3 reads TGCAGTGCTAGGGGGCTCGGACAGTCGCCACTGTGGACAGATACGCAGTATTTT. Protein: CSARGLGQSPLWTDTQYF.

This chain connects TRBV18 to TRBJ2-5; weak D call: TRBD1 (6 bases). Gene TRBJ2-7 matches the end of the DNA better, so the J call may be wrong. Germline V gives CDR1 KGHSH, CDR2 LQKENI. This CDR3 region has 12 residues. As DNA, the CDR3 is TGTGCCAGCTCACGCCAGGGGCTCGAGCAGTACTTC. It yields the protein CASSRQGLEQYF.

CDR3: CSVAPEGDYGYTF. CDR3 sequence (DNA): TGCAGCGTTGCCCCCGAGGGGGACTATGGCTACACCTTC. The chain combines TRBV29-1 with TRBJ1-2, with a possible D match to TRBD1 (6 bases). The CDR3 sequence is 13 residues long. Trimming removed 4 bases from V and 3 bases from J, with 12 bases in between. CDR1 SQVTM and CDR2 ANQGSEA come from the germline V gene.

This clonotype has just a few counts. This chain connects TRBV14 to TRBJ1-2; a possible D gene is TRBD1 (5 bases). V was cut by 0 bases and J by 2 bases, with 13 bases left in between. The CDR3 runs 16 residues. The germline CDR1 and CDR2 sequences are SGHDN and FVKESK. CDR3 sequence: CASSQDWRGINYGYTF. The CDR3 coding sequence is TGTGCCAGCAGCCAAGACTGGAGGGGCATAAACTATGGCTACACCTTC.

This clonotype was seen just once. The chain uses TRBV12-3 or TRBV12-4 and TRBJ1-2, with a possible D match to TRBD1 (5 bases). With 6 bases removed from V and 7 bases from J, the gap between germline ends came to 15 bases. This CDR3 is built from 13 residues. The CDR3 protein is CASRAGGSIGYTF. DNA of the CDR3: TGTGCCAGCAGGGCCGGGGGGTCGATTGGCTACACCTTC.

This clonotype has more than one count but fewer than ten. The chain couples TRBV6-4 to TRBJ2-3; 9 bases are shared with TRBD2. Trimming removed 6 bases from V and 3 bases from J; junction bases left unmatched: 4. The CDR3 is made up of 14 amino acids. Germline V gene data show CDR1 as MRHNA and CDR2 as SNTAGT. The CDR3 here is CASSSLAGTDTQYF. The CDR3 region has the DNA TGTGCCAGCAGCTCTCTAGCGGGGACAGATACGCAGTATTTT.